Listed below are T cell receptor beta chains from one sample, sequenced in a study of cytomegalovirus exposure and HLA in healthy donors. Produced via immunoSEQ multiplex PCR; TCRdb's table is partial and in-frame only. This table holds some 110,000 clones, less than 85% found once. The material sequenced was PBMCs. These receptors were collected from a man between 60 and 75 years old in good health and CMV-seronegative. Each CDR3 is given with its conserved first and last residue. Each record gives: J gene, clone size, V gene, D gene, CDR3 protein, CDR3 DNA. D genes are given only for firm matches. Clone size, where shown, is once, few, many, or a class for clones that have expanded.

TRBJ2-3	-	TRBV7-2	TRBD2	CASKLSSGGASDTQYF	TGTGCCAGCAAGCTTAGTTCCGGGGGGGCTTCAGATACGCAGTATTTT
TRBJ2-7	-	TRBV2	-	CASSVPSGSSYEQYF	TGTGCCAGCAGTGTCCCCAGCGGTAGCTCCTACGAGCAGTACTTC
TRBJ1-2	-	TRBV7-9	-	CASSLEAGSYTF	TGTGCCAGCAGCTTAGAGGCAGGGAGCTACACCTTC
TRBJ1-2	-	TRBV5-1	TRBD1	CASSQYAGTGNGYTF	TGCGCCAGCAGCCAATATGCCGGGACAGGGAATGGCTACACCTTC
TRBJ2-5	-	TRBV6-5	TRBD1	CASSPDRQYQETQYF	TGTGCCAGCAGTCCGGACAGGCAGTACCAAGAGACCCAGTACTTC
TRBJ1-2	-	TRBV7-8	-	CASSSLRSGGQVYGYTF	TGTGCCAGCAGCTCCTTACGTTCCGGGGGGCAGGTCTATGGCTACACCTTC
TRBJ1-2	-	TRBV4-2	-	CASSPRAGVALNYGYTF	TGTGCCAGCAGCCCCAGGGCTGGAGTTGCCTTAAACTATGGCTACACCTTC
TRBJ2-5	once	TRBV5-5	-	CASTLEGFAGLGETQYF	TGTGCCAGCACCCTAGAGGGCTTTGCGGGGTTGGGAGAGACCCAGTACTTC
TRBJ1-5	-	TRBV2	-	CASRFDRIGIGSNQPQHF	TGTGCCAGCAGGTTCGACAGGATCGGAATAGGGAGCAATCAGCCCCAGCATTTT
TRBJ1-2	-	TRBV2	-	CASRDRQQSYGYTF	TGTGCCAGCAGGGACAGACAGCAATCCTATGGCTACACCTTC
TRBJ2-3	-	TRBV7-2	-	CASSHLAPRTDTQYF	TGTGCCAGCAGCCATCTAGCTCCTCGCACAGATACGCAGTATTTT
TRBJ2-7	-	TRBV7-9	TRBD1	CASSPRTGGYEQYF	TGTGCCAGCAGCCCCCGGACAGGGGGCTACGAGCAGTACTTC
TRBJ1-1	-	TRBV9	TRBD1	CASSVVGQGGTEAFF	TGTGCCAGCAGCGTAGTGGGACAGGGGGGGACTGAAGCTTTCTTT
TRBJ2-2	-	TRBV4-2	TRBD2	CASSQGVSASGLDGELFF	TGTGCCAGCAGCCAAGGAGTCAGTGCTAGCGGGCTCGACGGGGAGCTGTTTTTT
TRBJ2-5	few	TRBV19	TRBD1	CASSRADRGRRETQYF	TGTGCCAGTAGTAGAGCCGACAGGGGACGTAGAGAGACCCAGTACTTC
TRBJ1-1	-	TRBV5-1	TRBD1	CASSFATGTEAFF	TGCGCCAGCAGCTTCGCGACAGGGACTGAAGCTTTCTTT
TRBJ1-1	-	TRBV9	-	CASSVEGGAAFF	TGTGCCAGCAGCGTGGAAGGGGGGGCAGCTTTCTTT
TRBJ1-1	-	TRBV5-1	TRBD1	CASSLEDRDTEAFF	TGCGCCAGCAGCTTGGAGGACAGGGACACTGAAGCTTTCTTT
TRBJ1-6	-	TRBV30	TRBD1	CAWTGDRGTGNSPLHF	TGTGCCTGGACCGGGGACAGGGGGACGGGTAATTCACCCCTCCACTTT
TRBJ2-5	-	TRBV18	TRBD1	CASSTPGQGRPHQETQYF	TGTGCCAGCTCCACCCCTGGACAGGGGAGGCCCCACCAAGAGACCCAGTACTTC
TRBJ2-7	few	TRBV4-2	-	CASSRDTGNSYEQYF	TGTGCCAGCAGCCGGGACACAGGGAACTCCTACGAGCAGTACTTC
TRBJ2-3	once	TRBV30	-	CAWSVQTAGTDTQYF	TGTGCCTGGAGTGTACAGACCGCCGGTACAGATACGCAGTATTTT
TRBJ2-3	-	TRBV10-1	-	CASMLRRTQYF	TGCGCCAGCATGTTGAGGAGGACGCAGTATTTT
TRBJ1-1	-	TRBV28	-	CASSTSSIKNTEAFF	TGTGCCAGCAGTACCTCCTCTATTAAGAACACTGAAGCTTTCTTT